These 10 T cell receptor beta chains were sequenced from one sample in a study of radiotherapy plus CTLA-4 blockade in lung cancer. Libraries were prepared by immunoSEQ multiplex PCR; TCRdb keeps only in-frame clonotypes and omits some of them. The top ten clones hold under 15% of a sample with some 15,000 clones, approximately 87% of them seen once. The sequencing here drew on peripheral blood, taken from a patient treated with radiotherapy plus ipilimumab. All receptors come from a human donor with non-small cell lung cancer that progressed on radiotherapy plus ipilimumab. Some clones in this sample may be carry-over from other donors' samples.

The chain couples TRBV27 to TRBJ2-3; 8 bases align to TRBD1. V was clipped by 6 bases and J by 1 base; unmatched bases: 9. Germline CDR1 and CDR2: MNHEY and SMNVEV (reference sequence). CDR3 length: 16 amino acids. CDR3: CASSLNPTGGTDTQYF. The CDR3 DNA reads TGTGCCAGCAGCCTGAACCCGACAGGGGGCACAGATACGCAGTATTTT.

The chain recombines TRBV19 with TRBJ1-5, with unresolved D. The V gene's germline CDR1 is LNHDA and CDR2 SQIVND (reference sequence). This CDR3 region has 14 residues. The V end lost 6 bases, the J end lost 7 bases, and 16 bases lay between the germline ends. The CDR3 spells CASSTSSGPQPQHF. The DNA of the CDR3 is TGTGCCAGTAGCACTTCCTCGGGTCCCCAGCCCCAGCATTTT.

In its sample, this clone was seen a few times. The DNA of the CDR3 is TGCGCCAGCAGCCCTCGAACAGGAGCCGGGGAGCTGTTTTTT. Its translation: CASSPRTGAGELFF. J is TRBJ2-2 and V is TRBV5-1; D may be TRBD1 (5 bases). This CDR3 spans 14 amino acids. Between the trimmed V and J ends, which lost 4 bases and 6 bases, there was a span of 13 bases. CDR1 SGHRS and CDR2 YFSETQ come from the germline V gene.

J is TRBJ2-1 and V is TRBV7-8, with D possibly being TRBD1 (6 bases). CDR1 and CDR2 (germline): SGHVS, FQNEAQ. This CDR3 contains 15 residues. V dropped 2 bases and J dropped 0 bases, with 8 bases sitting between them. The CDR3 loop is CASSLQGSSYNEQFF. The CDR3 DNA reads TGTGCCAGCAGCTTACAGGGGAGCTCCTACAATGAGCAGTTCTTC.

The chain couples TRBV4-1 to TRBJ1-5; possibly TRBD1 for D (6 bases). The CDR3 is 16 residues long. CDR1 is MGHRA, CDR2 YSYEKL, per germline. V lost 3 bases, J lost 7 bases, and 19 bases lay in between. CDR3 region: CASSHIRGSGGQPQHF. The CDR3 DNA is TGCGCCAGCAGCCATATCCGGGGCAGCGGGGGCCAGCCCCAGCATTTT.

A single count supports this clone. The chain has TRBV30 and TRBJ1-1; D may be TRBD1 (5 bases). CDR1 is GTSNPN, CDR2 SVGIG, per germline (reference sequence). With 7 bases removed from V and 4 bases from J, the gap between germline ends came to 16 bases. The CDR3 contains 13 residues. The CDR3 spells CASDRDFGTEAFF. DNA for the CDR3: TGTGCCTCGGACCGGGACTTCGGCACTGAAGCTTTCTTT. Looking up the rest from reference TRBV30 and TRBJ1-1 gives the full variable domain: SQTIHQWPATLVQPVGSPLSLECTVEGTSNPNLYWYRQAAGRGLQLLFYSVGIGQISSEVPQNLSASRPQDRQFILSSKKLLLSDSGFYLCASDRDFGTEAFFGQGTRLTVV.

The V call is TRBV27, the J call TRBJ1-1; 8 bases map to TRBD1. Trimming cost V 3 bases and J 6 bases; bases outside gene matches: 6. The CDR3 runs 14 residues. From germline, CDR1 is MNHEY and CDR2 SMNVEV (reference sequence). The CDR3 here is CASSFADRGPEAFF. The DNA for the CDR3 is TGTGCCAGCAGTTTTGCAGACAGGGGCCCTGAAGCTTTCTTT.

The chain couples TRBV5-4 to TRBJ2-7, with 7 bases identical to TRBD2. With V trimmed by 0 bases and J by 5 bases, 5 bases remained unmatched. The germline V gene encodes CDR1 SGHNT and CDR2 YYREEE (reference sequence). CDR3 length: 14 residues. The CDR3, as DNA: TGTGCCAGCAGCTTGGGCGGGAGAGGCGACGAGCAGTACTTC. Its translation: CASSLGGRGDEQYF.

The chain recombines TRBV12-1 with TRBJ2-7; the table calls TRBD2, which could not be checked here. TRBV12-1 is tagged as a pseudogene. The CDR3 runs 16 residues. This CDR3 is CASSFSLDYEDYEQYF. The CDR3 coding sequence is TGTGCCAGCAGCTTTTCTCTAGACTATGAGGATTACGAGCAGTACTTC.

As DNA, the CDR3 is TGTGCCAGCAGCTTAACTAGCGGCAGCACAGATACGCAGTATTTT. Encoded protein: CASSLTSGSTDTQYF. The J gene is TRBJ2-3, the V gene TRBV7-8; the match to TRBD2 covers 8 bases. Unmatched junction bases numbered 1, after V lost 2 bases and J lost 0 bases. Germline lookup yields CDR1 SGHVS and CDR2 FQNEAQ. The CDR3 is 15 amino acids.